This TCR beta chain stems from a study of PD-1 blockade in classical Hodgkin lymphoma. Study observations and caveats: Unlike CD8+ TCR diversity, which did not rise significantly by C4D1, CD4+ TCR diversity did. Patients with a complete response exhibited baseline diversity comparable to newly diagnosed patients.

Assay: immunoSEQ multiplex PCR; the TCRdb copy retains only in-frame clones and omits some. Among 40,000 or so clones listed, around 78% were seen once. About this clone itself: Its antigen is unidentified.

The germline V and J ends were trimmed by 1 base and 6 bases, with 14 bases remaining between them. Per germline, CDR1 SGHDT and CDR2 YYEEEE. CDR3 length: 15 amino acids. Relapse after autologous stem cell transplantation occurred in every patient, and brentuximab vedotin exposure varied. Best responses included complete response and partial response; otherwise, the best response was progressive disease. The rearrangement uses TRBV5-6 and TRBJ1-5; the D is unclear. The specimen comprised peripheral blood mononuclear cells (PBMCs), sampled at baseline. The clonotype comes from a human donor with classical Hodgkin lymphoma. CDR3 sequence reads: CASSLYERAGQPQHF. CDR3 DNA: TGTGCCAGCAGCTTGTATGAGAGGGCGGGTCAGCCCCAGCATTTT.